The 14 T cell receptor beta chains below come from one sample, sequenced in a study of CD8+CD57+ T cells in acquired aplastic anemia (dated by TCRdb to the late 2010s). TCRdb shows the sequencer as Illumina HiSeq 2000. Profiling of TCR beta VDJ combinations and CDR3 sequences used genomic DNA as the template. TCRdb's own reprocessing of the public reads used fastp at Q25 and MiXCR and kept productive beta chains. Under each unique CDR3 protein, matching rows form one entry showing the most common genes and DNA. The sample includes over 150,000 distinct CDR3 sequences, with less than 70% observed a single time. Clones ranked in the top ten supply about 17% of the sample. The sample taken for sequencing was sorted CD4+, CD8+, or CD8+CD57+ T cells (not recorded which) from PBMCs. The receptors stem from a human donor in good health, serving as a control.

There are a few counts of this clonotype. This may be a read error: a much more frequent sequence differs by one nucleotide. This chain joins TRBV7-3 and TRBJ2-3; D call uncertain. Germline CDR1 reads SGHTA; CDR2 reads FQGTGA. The CDR3 sequence is 17 residues long. The CDR3 loop is CASSLKPFWGDTDTPYF. CDR3 nucleotide sequence: TGTGCCAGCAGCTTAAAACCCTTCTGGGGTGACACAGATACGCCGTATTTT.

In DNA form, the CDR3 reads TGTGCCAGCAGCTTGGCCGGGACAGCGTACCAAGAGACCCAGTACTTC. Its translation is CASSLAGTAYQETQYF. The V gene is TRBV7-6, the J gene TRBJ2-5; 7 bases map to TRBD1. V lost 3 bases, J lost 0 bases, and 7 bases stayed unmatched. The CDR3 consists of 16 residues. Germline CDR1 is SGHVS and CDR2 is FNYEAQ.

This chain links TRBV19 with TRBJ2-7; 7 bases agree with TRBD2. The J call may be incorrect, as the DNA end agrees better with TRBJ2-5. The CDR3 is 15 residues long. Germline values: CDR1 LNHDA, CDR2 SQIVND (reference sequence). As DNA, the CDR3 is TGTGCCAGTTGTCCAGGACTAGGGAACCAAGAGACCCAGTACTTC. This sequence encodes CASCPGLGNQETQYF.

The chain has TRBV15 and TRBJ2-7; no reliable D call. The CDR3 is made up of 13 amino acids. Germline values: CDR1 LNHNV, CDR2 YYDKDF (reference sequence). The germline V and J ends were trimmed by 4 bases and 3 bases, with 10 bases remaining between them. CDR3 nucleotides: TGTGCCACCAGCAAATCCAGCTTCTACGAGCAGTACTTC. Its translation: CATSKSSFYEQYF.

This clonotype has more than one count but fewer than ten. One junction end disagrees with the germline gene, perhaps due to a read error. J is TRBJ2-1 and V is TRBV7-7; possibly TRBD1 for D (6 bases). CDR1 is SSHAT and CDR2 is FNYEAQ in the germline V gene (reference sequence). This CDR3 has 13 residues. The CDR3 bases are TGTGCTAGCAGCTTGGACAGCTACAATGAGCAGTTCTTC. It specifies CASSLDSYNEQFF.

This clonotype came up once. The chain recombines TRBV6-5 with TRBJ2-7; 7 bases fit TRBD1. Unmatched junction bases numbered 9, after V lost 7 bases and J lost 3 bases. The CDR3 consists of 14 residues. The germline CDR1 and CDR2 sequences are MNHEY and SVGAGI. The CDR3 coding sequence is TGTGCCAGCACAGCTTCGACAGGGAGCTACGAGCAGTACTTC. Its translation is CASTASTGSYEQYF.

This clonotype was seen more than once but under ten times. The CDR3 loop is CASSAGQSDDEQYF. CDR3 DNA: TGTGCCAGCAGTGCGGGACAATCAGATGACGAGCAGTACTTC. This sequence joins TRBV2 and TRBJ2-7; D may be TRBD1 (6 bases). From germline, CDR1 is SNHLY and CDR2 FYNNEI. The CDR3 has 14 amino acids. The germline V and J ends were trimmed by 4 bases and 5 bases, with 15 bases remaining between them.

The gene calls are TRBV7-3 and TRBJ2-7, with D unclear. V lost 2 bases and J lost 7, with 12 bases in between. There are 13 residues in the CDR3. The germline V gene has CDR1 SGHTA and CDR2 FQGTGA. CDR3 residues: CASSLAIYGEQYF. CDR3 nucleotides: TGTGCCAGCAGCTTAGCAATATACGGGGAGCAGTACTTC.

This clonotype was picked up many times. The chain employs TRBV11-1 and TRBJ2-7; 8 nucleotides align to TRBD1. Germline values: CDR1 SGHAT, CDR2 FQDESV (reference sequence). The V gene end was trimmed by 2 bases and the J gene end by 10 bases; junction bases not matched to a gene: 19. The CDR3 extends over 17 amino acids. CDR3 region: CASSLLPMTGAIMFQYF. The CDR3 DNA is TGTGCCAGCAGCTTACTGCCGATGACAGGGGCGATAATGTTTCAGTACTTC. The whole variable domain, remainder taken from reference TRBV11-1 and TRBJ2-7, is EAEVAQSPRYKITEKSQAVAFWCDPISGHATLYWYRQILGQGPELLVQFQDESVVDDSQLPKDRFSAERLKGVDSTLKIQPAELGDSAMYLCASSLLPMTGAIMFQYFGPGTRLTVT.

A remark on this clonotype: One base away lies a much larger clone, so this may be a sequencing read error. This chain links TRBV5-1 with TRBJ1-1; tentatively, D is TRBD1 (5 bases). This CDR3 is built from 14 residues. Germline V lookup: CDR1 SGHRS, CDR2 YFSETQ. CDR3 loop: CASSSDSLNAEAFF. In DNA form, the CDR3 reads TGCGCCAGCAGCTCCGACAGTTTGAACGCTGAAGCTTTCTTT.

A note on this clonotype: An end of the junction does not agree with germline; a read error may underlie this. The CDR3 loop reads CSAGERGPLNDTQYF. CDR3 DNA: TGCAGTGCTGGAGAGCGGGGGCCTCTCAATGATACGCAGTATTTT. The chain combines TRBV20-1 with TRBJ2-3; 8 nucleotides line up with TRBD2. Germline CDR1 and CDR2: DFQATT and SNEGSKA (reference sequence). This CDR3 has 15 residues.

This clonotype was recorded at least ten times. The chain employs TRBV10-3 and TRBJ2-5, with TRBD2 identical over 9 bases. V was clipped by 10 bases and J by 4 bases; unmatched bases: 13. The CDR3 sequence is 15 residues long. Germline CDR1 and CDR2: ENHRY and SYGVKD. CDR3 nucleotide sequence: TGTGCCACGCGGACTAGCGTGGGCCGGGGAGAGACCCAGTACTTC. Translated: CATRTSVGRGETQYF.

This rearrangement joins TRBV6-6 to TRBJ2-7; the D is unclear. Trimming left V 6 bases short and J 6 bases short, with 12 bases between. From germline, CDR1 is MNHNY and CDR2 SVGAGI (reference sequence). The CDR3 length is 12 residues. CDR3 nucleotide sequence: TGTGCCAGCAGCCGACCCCGGTCCGAGCAGTACTTC. It encodes CASSRPRSEQYF.

In its sample, this clonotype was seen many times. The chain couples TRBV9 to TRBJ1-6; 7 bases agree with TRBD1. The V gene's germline CDR1 is SGDLS and CDR2 YYNGEE. With 0 bases clipped from V and 9 bases from J, the junction kept 6 bases outside the gene matches. CDR3 length: 15 amino acids. CDR3 bases: TGTGCCAGCAGCGTAGAGGGGGCATTGCGTTCACCCCTCCACTTT. This gives the protein CASSVEGALRSPLHF.